The 21 T cell receptor beta chains presented below share a single source sample, sequenced in a study of T cell changes during pregnancy in multiple sclerosis. TCRdb's table, derived via immunoSEQ multiplex PCR, lists solely in-frame clones and lacks some. This sample has about 89,000 clones; roughly 93% occur once, and the top ten carry 0.7% to 0.95%. This sample comprised peripheral blood, obtained in the third trimester of pregnancy. Receptor source: a female donor with multiple sclerosis, enrolled in a pregnancy study.

This clone has just one count. J is TRBJ1-5 and V is TRBV4-1; 12 bases align to TRBD1. This CDR3 spans 16 amino acids. The junction had 5 bases not matched to a gene; V was cut back by 1 base and J by 7 bases. Germline V gene sequence: CDR1 MGHRA, CDR2 YSYEKL. CDR3 amino acids: CASSQGGQGARQPQHF. CDR3 DNA: TGCGCCAGCAGCCAAGGGGGACAGGGGGCGCGGCAGCCCCAGCATTTT.

V gene TRBV18 combines with J gene TRBJ1-1, with a weak D call TRBD1 (6 bases). Trimming took 3 bases from V and 4 from J, leaving 18 bases between them. Germline CDR1 reads KGHSH; CDR2 reads LQKENI. The CDR3 sequence is 16 residues long. As DNA, the CDR3 is TGTGCCAGCTCACCCCCCCACAGGGATTGGGGCACTGAAGCTTTCTTT. It codes for CASSPPHRDWGTEAFF.

This clone was detected only once. The V call is TRBV27, the J call TRBJ1-2; TRBD1 agrees at 7 bases. CDR1 is MNHEY, CDR2 SMNVEV, per germline (reference sequence). V trimming: 3 bases; J trimming: 9 bases; junction bases outside the gene matches: 16. This CDR3 spans 16 amino acids. The CDR3 nucleotides are TGTGCCAGCAGTTTTACATTCAGCTTGACAGGGCATCGCTACACCTTC. It encodes CASSFTFSLTGHRYTF.

CDR3 amino acids: CASSPPDRPGYTF. As DNA, the CDR3 is TGTGCCAGTAGCCCTCCGGACAGACCCGGCTACACCTTC. J is TRBJ1-2 and V is TRBV19, with D maybe TRBD1 (6 bases). Germline V gene data show CDR1 as LNHDA and CDR2 as SQIVND (reference sequence). This CDR3 comprises 13 residues. V was shortened by 6 bases and J by 8 bases, with 16 bases between the two germline ends.

The chain carries TRBV7-6 and TRBJ1-5; 7 nucleotides align to TRBD1. The V gene end was trimmed by 2 bases and the J gene end by 5 bases; junction bases not matched to a gene: 3. This CDR3 spans 14 amino acids. The germline gives CDR1 SGHVS, CDR2 FNYEAQ. The CDR3 region has the DNA TGTGCCAGCAGCTTAAGAGGGGGCGATCAGCCCCAGCATTTT. Translating gives CASSLRGGDQPQHF.

This chain connects TRBV6-4 to TRBJ2-1, with D perhaps TRBD2 (5 bases). Germline CDR1 reads MRHNA; CDR2 reads SNTAGT. V was pared by 4 bases and J by 3 bases, with 13 bases between. This CDR3 has 15 amino acids. In nucleotides, the CDR3 is TGTGCCAGCAGTGTCAGCGGAGTGGGCTACAATGAGCAGTTCTTC. It specifies CASSVSGVGYNEQFF.

This chain links TRBV11-3 with TRBJ2-6; 9 nucleotides match TRBD1. The CDR3 is made up of 16 amino acids. From germline, CDR1 is SGHNT and CDR2 YENEEA. The V and J ends lost 5 bases and 2 bases, in that order; junction bases with no gene match: 4. DNA of the CDR3: TGTGCCAGCAGCCCCCGGACAGGGGCTGGGGCCAACGTCCTGACTTTC. Its protein is CASSPRTGAGANVLTF.

This sequence joins TRBV28 and TRBJ2-7; D not certain. Between the trimmed V and J ends, which lost 6 bases and 2 bases, there was a span of 5 bases. The germline V gene encodes CDR1 MDHEN and CDR2 SYDVKM. The CDR3 length is 11 residues. The CDR3 coding sequence is TGTGCCAGCAGCTACGCCTACGAGCAGTACTTC. Amino acids: CASSYAYEQYF.

This rearrangement joins TRBV9 to TRBJ2-7, with 12 bases aligning to TRBD1. The V and J ends lost 4 bases and 3 bases, in that order; junction bases with no gene match: 8. The CDR3 runs to 16 residues. CDR1 and CDR2 from the germline V gene are SGDLS and YYNGEE. CDR3 bases: TGTGCCAGCAGCCCGGGACAGGGGGCCGGTATCTACGAGCAGTACTTC. Protein: CASSPGQGAGIYEQYF.

Only one count was recorded for this clone. The rearrangement links TRBV19 to TRBJ2-6; D is ambiguous. Trimming took off 7 bases at V and 4 bases at J, with 29 bases between the two ends. Germline assignment: CDR1 LNHDA and CDR2 SQIVND (reference sequence). This CDR3 spans 20 amino acids. The CDR3 region is CASTTSYSEQHIFGANVLTF. CDR3 coding DNA: TGTGCCAGTACGACAAGTTACAGTGAACAGCACATTTTCGGGGCCAACGTCCTGACTTTC.

This clone has just one count. The chain combines TRBV2 with TRBJ1-4; 7 bases agree with TRBD1. Germline CDR1 and CDR2: SNHLY and FYNNEI. There are 14 residues in the CDR3. The V and J ends lost 7 bases and 4 bases, in that order; junction bases with no gene match: 6. The CDR3 nucleotides are TGTGCCAGCAAACGGGACAGCGGTAATGAAAAACTGTTTTTT. Residues: CASKRDSGNEKLFF.

This clone was counted a single time. In DNA, the CDR3 is TGCGCCAGCAGCTTGTACGGGGGGACGGTTCGTAACGAGCAGTACTTC. Its protein is CASSLYGGTVRNEQYF. The chain links TRBV5-1 to TRBJ2-7; 7 nucleotides agree with TRBD2. With 1 base clipped from V and 5 bases from J, the junction kept 12 bases outside the gene matches. Per the germline V gene, CDR1 is SGHRS and CDR2 is YFSETQ. The CDR3 is 16 amino acids.

This clone showed up just a few times. The chain uses TRBV2 and TRBJ1-2; 9 bases align to TRBD1. V shed 3 bases and J 8 bases; nucleotides not matched to a gene: 7. The CDR3 is 14 amino acids. The germline V gene encodes CDR1 SNHLY and CDR2 FYNNEI. DNA of the CDR3: TGTGCCAGCAGTGAGGCCCGGGACAGGGCCGGCTACACCTTC. This encodes CASSEARDRAGYTF. The whole variable domain, filled in from reference TRBV2 and TRBJ1-2, reads EPEVTQTPSHQVTQMGQEVILRCVPISNHLYFYWYRQILGQKVEFLVSFYNNEISEKSEIFDDQFSVERPDGSNFTLKIRSTKLEDSAMYFCASSEARDRAGYTFGSGTRLTVV.

The rearrangement links TRBV7-6 to TRBJ2-3; 7 nucleotides align to TRBD2. This CDR3 has 16 residues. Germline V gives CDR1 SGHVS, CDR2 FNYEAQ. After removal of 5 bases from V and 0 bases from J, the junction contained 8 bases not matched to a gene. CDR3 nucleotide sequence: TGTGCCAGCAGCCAACAGGCTAGCGGTAGCACAGATACGCAGTATTTT. Protein sequence: CASSQQASGSTDTQYF.

This clone was observed once. The V and J genes are TRBV6-6 and TRBJ2-7; TRBD2 matches 9 bases. With 7 bases clipped from V and 4 bases from J, the junction kept 5 bases outside the gene matches. The CDR3 runs 13 residues. Per germline, CDR1 MNHNY and CDR2 SVGAGI (reference sequence). The CDR3, as DNA: TGTGCCAGCATGGCGGGACTAGCTTACGAGCAGTACTTC. This encodes CASMAGLAYEQYF.

The chain carries TRBV5-4 and TRBJ2-1; no definite D call. Germline V gives CDR1 SGHNT, CDR2 YYREEE (reference sequence). Trimming pared 4 bases from V and 1 base from J, leaving 3 bases between. CDR3 length equals 12 residues. The CDR3 spells CASSPSYNEQFF. For the CDR3, the DNA is TGTGCCAGCAGCCCATCCTACAATGAGCAGTTCTTC.

This clone was detected once. V and J are TRBV30 and TRBJ2-2, with a tentative D call TRBD2 (5 bases). The germline V gene encodes CDR1 GTSNPN and CDR2 SVGIG (reference sequence). V gave up 0 bases and J gave up 4 bases, with 15 bases separating them. The CDR3 extends over 16 amino acids. CDR3 sequence: CAWSVLVASLTGELFF. CDR3 DNA sequence: TGTGCCTGGAGTGTATTAGTAGCGAGTCTCACCGGGGAGCTGTTTTTT. Full variable domain (remainder filled in from reference TRBV30 and TRBJ2-2): SQTIHQWPATLVQPVGSPLSLECTVEGTSNPNLYWYRQAAGRGLQLLFYSVGIGQISSEVPQNLSASRPQDRQFILSSKKLLLSDSGFYLCAWSVLVASLTGELFFGEGSRLTVL.

The chain couples TRBV5-1 to TRBJ2-4, with a tentative D call TRBD1 (6 bases). Trimming removed 4 bases at V and 8 bases at J, with 19 bases between. The CDR3 spans 15 residues. From germline, CDR1 is SGHRS and CDR2 YFSETQ. CDR3 coding DNA: TGCGCCAGCAGCCCTCGGGCTACAGGGATGGACATTCAGTACTTC. Translating gives CASSPRATGMDIQYF.

The V and J genes are TRBV7-8 and TRBJ1-2, with a weak D call TRBD1 (6 bases). Germline loops: CDR1 SGHVS, CDR2 FQNEAQ. This CDR3 has 14 residues. V was pared by 5 bases and J by 4 bases, with 14 bases between. The CDR3 reads CASSRGQQAYGYTF. For the CDR3, the DNA is TGTGCCAGCAGCCGAGGACAGCAGGCCTATGGCTACACCTTC.

The chain has TRBV27 and TRBJ1-2; D is unresolved. V was pared by 3 bases and J by 0 bases, with 8 bases between. The length of the CDR3 is 14 residues. Germline V gene data show CDR1 as MNHEY and CDR2 as SMNVEV (reference sequence). The CDR3 here is CASSLWGANYGYTF. The CDR3 DNA is TGTGCCAGCAGTTTGTGGGGAGCTAACTATGGCTACACCTTC.

This clone was counted a single time. This sequence joins TRBV5-1 and TRBJ2-1, with a tentative D call TRBD1 (7 bases). Germline V gives CDR1 SGHRS, CDR2 YFSETQ. The CDR3 runs to 13 residues. Trimming removed 3 bases at V and 7 bases at J, with 11 bases between. The CDR3 loop is CASSYSGGNEQFF. CDR3 in DNA: TGCGCCAGCAGCTATTCAGGGGGGAATGAGCAGTTCTTC.